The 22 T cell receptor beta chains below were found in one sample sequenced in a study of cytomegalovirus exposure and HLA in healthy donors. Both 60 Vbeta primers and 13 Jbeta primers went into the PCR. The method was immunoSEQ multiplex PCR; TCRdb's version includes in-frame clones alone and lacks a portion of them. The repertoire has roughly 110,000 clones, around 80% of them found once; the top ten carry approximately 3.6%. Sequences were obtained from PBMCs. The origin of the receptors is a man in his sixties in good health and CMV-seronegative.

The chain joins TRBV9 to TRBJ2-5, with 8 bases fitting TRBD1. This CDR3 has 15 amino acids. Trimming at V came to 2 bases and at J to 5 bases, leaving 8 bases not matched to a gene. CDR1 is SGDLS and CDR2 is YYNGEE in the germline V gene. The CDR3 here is CASSVRGDRMETQYF. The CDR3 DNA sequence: TGTGCCAGCAGCGTGAGGGGGGACAGGATGGAGACCCAGTACTTC.

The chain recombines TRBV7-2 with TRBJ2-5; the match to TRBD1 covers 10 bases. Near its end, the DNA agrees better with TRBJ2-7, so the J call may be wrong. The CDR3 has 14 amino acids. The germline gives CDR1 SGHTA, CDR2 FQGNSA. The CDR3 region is CASSLGDRGYEQYF. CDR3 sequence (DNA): TGTGCCAGCAGCTTAGGGGACAGGGGCTACGAGCAGTACTTC.

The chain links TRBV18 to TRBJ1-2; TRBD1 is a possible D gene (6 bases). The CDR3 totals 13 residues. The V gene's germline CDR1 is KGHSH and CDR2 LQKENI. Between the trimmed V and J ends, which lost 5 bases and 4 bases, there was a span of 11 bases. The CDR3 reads CASSAGVGYGYTF. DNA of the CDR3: TGTGCCAGCTCAGCAGGGGTTGGCTATGGCTACACCTTC. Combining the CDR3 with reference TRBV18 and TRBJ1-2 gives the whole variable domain NAGVMQNPRHLVRRRGQEARLRCSPMKGHSHVYWYRQLPEEGLKFMVYLQKENIIDESGMPKERFSAEFPKEGPSILRIQQVVRGDSAAYFCASSAGVGYGYTFGSGTRLTVV.

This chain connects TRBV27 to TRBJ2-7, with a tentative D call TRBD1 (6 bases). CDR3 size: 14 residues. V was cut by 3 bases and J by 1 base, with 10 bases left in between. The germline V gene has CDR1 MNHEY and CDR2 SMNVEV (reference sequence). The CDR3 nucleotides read TGTGCCAGCAGTTTCGGGGACACTTCCTACGAGCAGTACGTC. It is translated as CASSFGDTSYEQYV.

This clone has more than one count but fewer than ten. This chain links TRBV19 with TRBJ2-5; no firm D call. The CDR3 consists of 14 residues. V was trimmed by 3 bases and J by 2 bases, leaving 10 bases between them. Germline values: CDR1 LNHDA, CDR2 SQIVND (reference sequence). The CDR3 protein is CASSISPSQETQYF. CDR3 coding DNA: TGTGCCAGTAGTATTTCGCCTAGTCAAGAGACCCAGTACTTC.

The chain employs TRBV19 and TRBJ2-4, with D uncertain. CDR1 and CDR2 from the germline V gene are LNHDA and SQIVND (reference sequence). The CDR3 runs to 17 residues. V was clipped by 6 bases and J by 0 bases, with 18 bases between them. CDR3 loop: CASRNFDGRLAKNIQYF. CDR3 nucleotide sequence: TGTGCCAGTAGGAACTTCGACGGCAGGCTAGCCAAAAACATTCAGTACTTC.

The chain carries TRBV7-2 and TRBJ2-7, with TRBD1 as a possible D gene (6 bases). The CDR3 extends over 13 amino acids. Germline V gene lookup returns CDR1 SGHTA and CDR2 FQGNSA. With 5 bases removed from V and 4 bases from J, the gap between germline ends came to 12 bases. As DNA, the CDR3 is TGTGCCAGCAGCAAGCCAGGGGCTTACGAGCAGTACTTC. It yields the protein CASSKPGAYEQYF.

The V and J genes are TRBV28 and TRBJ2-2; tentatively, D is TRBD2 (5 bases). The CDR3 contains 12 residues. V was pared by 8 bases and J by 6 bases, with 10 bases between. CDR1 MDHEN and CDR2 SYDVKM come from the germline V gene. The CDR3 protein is CASHGGSGELFF. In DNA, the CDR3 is TGTGCCAGCCATGGCGGGTCCGGGGAGCTGTTTTTT.

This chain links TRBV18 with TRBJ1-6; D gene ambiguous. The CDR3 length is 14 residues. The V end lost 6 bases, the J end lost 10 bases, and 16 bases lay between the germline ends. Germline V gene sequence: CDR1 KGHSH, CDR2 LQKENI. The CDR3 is CASSTVDNQSPLHF. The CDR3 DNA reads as TGTGCCAGCTCCACGGTTGACAACCAGTCACCCCTCCACTTT.

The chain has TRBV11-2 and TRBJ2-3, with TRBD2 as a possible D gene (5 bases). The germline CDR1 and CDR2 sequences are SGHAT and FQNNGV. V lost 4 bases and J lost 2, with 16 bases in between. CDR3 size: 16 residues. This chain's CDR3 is CASSSDGLAVTDTQYF. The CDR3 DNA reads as TGTGCCAGCAGCTCCGACGGTCTAGCCGTCACAGATACGCAGTATTTT.

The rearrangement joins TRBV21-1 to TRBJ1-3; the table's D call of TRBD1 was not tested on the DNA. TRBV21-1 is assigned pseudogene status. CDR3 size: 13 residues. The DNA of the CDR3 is TGTGCCAGCAGCGCAGGGACTGGAAACACCATATATTTT. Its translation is CASSAGTGNTIYF.

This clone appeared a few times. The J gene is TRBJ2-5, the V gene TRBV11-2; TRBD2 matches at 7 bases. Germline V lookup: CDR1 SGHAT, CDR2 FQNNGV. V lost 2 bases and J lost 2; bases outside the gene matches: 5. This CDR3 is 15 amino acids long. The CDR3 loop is CASSLLSSGQETQYF. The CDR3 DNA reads TGTGCCAGCAGCTTATTGTCTAGCGGACAAGAGACCCAGTACTTC. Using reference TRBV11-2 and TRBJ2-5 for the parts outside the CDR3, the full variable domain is EAGVAQSPRYKIIEKRQSVAFWCNPISGHATLYWYQQILGQGPKLLIQFQNNGVVDDSQLPKDRFSAERLKGVDSTLKIQPAKLEDSAVYLCASSLLSSGQETQYFGPGTRLLVL.

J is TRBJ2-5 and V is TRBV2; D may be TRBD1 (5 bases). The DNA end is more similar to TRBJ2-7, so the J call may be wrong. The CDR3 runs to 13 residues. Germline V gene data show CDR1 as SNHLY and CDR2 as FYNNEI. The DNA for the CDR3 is TGTGCCAGCAGACCTCGACAGATCTACGAGCAGTACTTC. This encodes CASRPRQIYEQYF.

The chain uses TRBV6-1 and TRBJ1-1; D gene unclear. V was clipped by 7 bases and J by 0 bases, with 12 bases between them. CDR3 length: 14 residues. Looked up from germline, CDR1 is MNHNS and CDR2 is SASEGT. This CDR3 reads CASNHGGLNTEAFF. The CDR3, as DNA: TGTGCCAGCAATCACGGCGGGTTGAACACTGAAGCTTTCTTT.

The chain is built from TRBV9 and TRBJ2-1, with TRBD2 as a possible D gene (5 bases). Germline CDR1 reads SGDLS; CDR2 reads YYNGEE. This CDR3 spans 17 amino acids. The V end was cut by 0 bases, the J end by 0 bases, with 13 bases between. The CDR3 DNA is TGTGCCAGCAGCGTAGAAGGTCTAGCCAGCTCCTACAATGAGCAGTTCTTC. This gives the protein CASSVEGLASSYNEQFF.

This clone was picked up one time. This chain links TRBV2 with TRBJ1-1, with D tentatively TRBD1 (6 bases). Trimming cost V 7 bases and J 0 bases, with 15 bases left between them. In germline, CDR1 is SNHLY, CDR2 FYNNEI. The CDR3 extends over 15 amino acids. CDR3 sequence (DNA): TGTGCCAGCAAACTCCAAACAGGGATGAACACTGAAGCTTTCTTT. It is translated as CASKLQTGMNTEAFF.

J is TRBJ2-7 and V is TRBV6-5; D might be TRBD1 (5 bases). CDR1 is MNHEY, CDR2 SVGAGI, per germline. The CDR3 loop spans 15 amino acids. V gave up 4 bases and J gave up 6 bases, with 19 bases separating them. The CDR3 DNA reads TGTGCCAGCAGTTCTCCCTCCGTCGGACACCCCGAGCAGTACTTC. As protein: CASSSPSVGHPEQYF.

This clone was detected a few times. CDR3 protein: CASSFRVPMNTEAFF. CDR3 sequence (DNA): TGTGCCAGCAGTTTCCGCGTCCCTATGAACACTGAAGCTTTCTTT. The J gene is TRBJ1-1, the V gene TRBV27; D remains unclear. CDR1 is MNHEY and CDR2 is SMNVEV in the germline V gene (reference sequence). The V gene lost 3 bases and the J gene lost 0 bases, with 11 bases spanning the gap. CDR3 length: 15 residues.

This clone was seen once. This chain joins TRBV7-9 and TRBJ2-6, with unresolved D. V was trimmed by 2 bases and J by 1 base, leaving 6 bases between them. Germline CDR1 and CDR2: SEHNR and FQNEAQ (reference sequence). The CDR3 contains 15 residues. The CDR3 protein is CASSLLVSGANVLTF. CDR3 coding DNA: TGTGCCAGCAGCTTATTAGTGTCTGGGGCCAACGTCCTGACTTTC.

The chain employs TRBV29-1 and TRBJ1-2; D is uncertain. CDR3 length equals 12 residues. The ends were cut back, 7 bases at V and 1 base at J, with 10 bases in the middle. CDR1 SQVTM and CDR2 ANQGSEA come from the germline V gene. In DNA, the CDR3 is TGCAGCGGCCGAGATAGTAACTATGGCTACACCTTC. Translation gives CSGRDSNYGYTF.

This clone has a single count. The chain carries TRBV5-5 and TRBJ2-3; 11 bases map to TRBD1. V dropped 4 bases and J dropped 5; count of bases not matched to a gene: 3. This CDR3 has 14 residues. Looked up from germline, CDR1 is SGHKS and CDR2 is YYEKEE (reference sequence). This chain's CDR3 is CASSAGQGVDTQYF. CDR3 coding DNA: TGTGCCAGCAGCGCGGGACAGGGGGTAGATACGCAGTATTTT.

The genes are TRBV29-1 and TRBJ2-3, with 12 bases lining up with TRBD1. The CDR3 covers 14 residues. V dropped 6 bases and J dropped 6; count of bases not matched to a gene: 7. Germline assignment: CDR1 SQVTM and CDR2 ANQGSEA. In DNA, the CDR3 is TGCAGCGTGCTACGGGACAGGGGGCCTGATACGCAGTATTTT. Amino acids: CSVLRDRGPDTQYF.